The T cell receptor (beta chain) described here comes from a study of T cell repertoires in cytomegalovirus infection. Overall study context: In public TCR beta signatures, there were indications of both CMV infection and matching HLA type. Study results and limitations: It was HLA-C-restricted CMV-specific TCR beta clonotypes that dominated the response ex vivo. Individuals carrying CMV plus the relevant HLA were identified by cumulative frequency of public TCR beta families.

V dropped 5 bases and J dropped 0; count of bases not matched to a gene: 4. The V gene's germline CDR1 is MNHEY and CDR2 SVGEGT. This CDR3 has 15 amino acids. As regards this clonotype: The target antigen is unknown.

TCRdb independently ran MiXCR on the reads; one entry per CDR3 protein. The repertoire holds about 900,000 distinct CDR3 sequences, with under 40% as singletons. This receptor was identified in a human donor in good health (CMV status not recorded). Some clones in this sample may be carry-over from other donors' samples. The starting material was cultured CD8+ T cells from PBMCs, obtained from culture after CMV antigen stimulation. The chain employs TRBV6-2 or TRBV6-3 and TRBJ1-5; 7 bases are a match to TRBD1. The CDR3 DNA is TGTGCCAGCAGTATTGGACAGGCTAGCAATCAGCCCCAGCATTTT. Protein: CASSIGQASNQPQHF.